The sequence of this TCR beta chain was determined in a study of T cells in Graves' hyperthyroidism and ophthalmopathy. Study findings and constraints: In blood, most of the thyroid clonotypes expanded above 0.001 were also present.

Exclusion criteria comprised uncontrolled infection, other autoimmune disease, pregnancy or lactation. Diagnostic assessment was based on clinical symptoms, serum thyroxine and TRAb, thyroid ultrasound and orbital computed tomography. Regarding this clonotype: Its antigen is unknown.

Amplification of TCR beta CDR3 regions used RNA as the template. HTBI primers were the set used in a first-round RT-PCR of the TCR CDR3. TCRdb ran MiXCR on the multiplex PCR reads and lists one entry per CDR3 protein. This table has 300,000 to 500,000 distinct CDR3 sequences, about 14% appearing once. The CDR3 is 16 amino acids. Looked up from germline, CDR1 is SEHNR and CDR2 is FQNEAQ (reference sequence). V was shortened by 0 bases and J by 4 bases, with 15 bases between the two germline ends. Sequencing was carried out using blood. V and J are TRBV7-9 and TRBJ1-1; weak D call: TRBD1 (6 bases). The sequence came from a man aged 50 to 60 with Graves' ophthalmopathy. The CDR3 DNA is TGTGCCAGCAGCTTAGCCGGAGGAACCAGGGGCACTGAAGCTTTCTTT. Encoded protein: CASSLAGGTRGTEAFF.